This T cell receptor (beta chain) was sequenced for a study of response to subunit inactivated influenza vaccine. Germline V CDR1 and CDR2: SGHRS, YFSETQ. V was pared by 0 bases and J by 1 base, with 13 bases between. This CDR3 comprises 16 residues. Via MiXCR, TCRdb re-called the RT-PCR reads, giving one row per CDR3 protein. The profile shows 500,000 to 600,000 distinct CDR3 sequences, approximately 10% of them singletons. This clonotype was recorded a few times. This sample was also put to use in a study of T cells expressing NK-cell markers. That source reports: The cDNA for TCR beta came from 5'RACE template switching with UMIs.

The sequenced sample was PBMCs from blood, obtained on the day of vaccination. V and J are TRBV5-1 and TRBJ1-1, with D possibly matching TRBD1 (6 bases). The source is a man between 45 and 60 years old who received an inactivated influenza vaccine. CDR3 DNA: TGCGCCAGCAGCTTGGGGGGGGGCAGTCGGAACACTGAAGCTTTCTTT. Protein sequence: CASSLGGGSRNTEAFF. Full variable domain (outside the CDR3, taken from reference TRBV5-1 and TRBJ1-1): KAGVTQTPRYLIKTRGQQVTLSCSPISGHRSVSWYQQTPGQGLQFLFEYFSETQRNKGNFPGRFSGRQFSNSRSEMNVSTLELGDSALYLCASSLGGGSRNTEAFFGQGTRLTVV.